This TCR beta chain originates from a study of response to subunit inactivated influenza vaccine. V was trimmed by 3 bases and J by 2 bases, leaving 11 bases between them. The CDR3 contains 13 residues. CDR1 and CDR2 from the germline V gene are GTSNPN and SVGIG (reference sequence). TCRdb itself ran the RT-PCR reads through MiXCR, one entry per CDR3 protein. The table lists some 570,000 distinct CDR3 sequences, around 11% of them singletons, with 9.5% to 11% in the top ten. This same sample was also part of a study on T cells expressing NK-cell markers. That source notes: It was by 5'RACE template switching with UMIs that TCR beta cDNA was made. One of eight sequenced donors was HCMV-seronegative; the other seven were seropositive.

The receptor's source is a man aged 45-60 years who received an inactivated influenza vaccine. Sequencing was performed on PBMCs from blood, taken on the day of vaccination. The chain recombines TRBV30 with TRBJ2-7; D gene ambiguous. The CDR3 nucleotides read TGTGCCTGGAGCCCCCCTGCCACCTACGAGCAGTACTTC. Its protein product is CAWSPPATYEQYF. The full variable domain, in which reference TRBV30 and TRBJ2-7 provide the parts outside the CDR3, is SQTIHQWPATLVQPVGSPLSLECTVEGTSNPNLYWYRQAAGRGLQLLFYSVGIGQISSEVPQNLSASRPQDRQFILSSKKLLLSDSGFYLCAWSPPATYEQYFGPGTRLTVT.